This TCR beta chain was obtained from a study of neurological immune-mediated disorders. Broader study findings: One related-CDR3 cluster, identified by phylogenetic grouping, held the repertoires of 18 of 34 multiple sclerosis patients and was a possible signature.

TCRdb fed the 5' RACE reads into MiXCR, producing one record per CDR3 protein. The sample includes about 55,000 distinct CDR3 sequences, roughly 4.3% of them seen just once. The CDR3 contains 14 residues. With 5 bases removed from V and 0 bases from J, the gap between germline ends came to 11 bases. CDR1 and CDR2 (germline): DFQATT, SNEGSKA (reference sequence). This clonotype was seen at least ten times. No antigen is known for it. V and J are TRBV20-1 and TRBJ2-1; D is undetermined. The receptor's source is a man aged 50 to 60 with multiple sclerosis. Sequencing was carried out using PBMCs. CDR3 sequence: CSASPPGSYNEQFF. The CDR3 coding sequence is TGCAGTGCTTCTCCGCCGGGCTCCTACAATGAGCAGTTCTTC.